Listed below are T cell receptor beta chains from one sample, sequenced in a study of blood T cell repertoires in COVID-19. Using immunoSEQ multiplex PCR, the repertoire was profiled, and TCRdb retains in-frame clones only, with some absent. The sample consists of 150,000 to 170,000 clones, 65% to 85% of them appearing once. The sample comprised peripheral blood. Receptor source: an elderly woman with acute or convalescent COVID-19. Each CDR3 is given with its conserved first and last residue. The order of the fields is clone size, J gene, D gene, V gene, CDR3 DNA, CDR3 protein. A D gene is named only where the DNA matches it firmly. Expanded clones are given a class, and other clones once, few, many or no size at all.

>-|TRBJ1-5|-|TRBV6-1
TGTGCCAGCAGTGATAGATTATATTGGGGGGAGTTCCCTCAGCCCCAGCATTTT
CASSDRLYWGEFPQPQHF
>-|TRBJ1-4|-|TRBV10-3
TGTGCCATCAGGCGCGAGGGAGTCGGGGAAAAACTGTTTTTT
CAIRREGVGEKLFF
>-|TRBJ1-5|-|TRBV6-1
TGTGCCAGCAGTGAACGGGCGACAGGCGGGGGGTTTTTTCAGCCCCAGCATTTT
CASSERATGGGFFQPQHF
>-|TRBJ2-7|-|TRBV27
TGTGCCAGCAGTTTAGGCGGGCTACCGTACTACGAGCAGTACTTC
CASSLGGLPYYEQYF
>-|TRBJ1-4|-|TRBV7-2
TGTGCCAGCAGCGCTGTAAGAGCAGGAAAACTGTTTTTT
CASSAVRAGKLFF
>-|TRBJ2-2|TRBD1|TRBV5-1
TGCGCCAGCAGAATTGGGACAGGACCACCCGGGGAGCTGTTTTTT
CASRIGTGPPGELFF
>-|TRBJ1-6|-|TRBV18
TGTGCCAGCCGAGGGCCTAATTCACCCCTCCACTTT
CASRGPNSPLHF
>many|TRBJ2-3|TRBD2|TRBV2
TGTGCCAGCAGTTTAGCGGGAGCGAGCACAGATACGCAGTATTTT
CASSLAGASTDTQYF
>-|TRBJ1-4|-|TRBV2
TGTGCCAGCAAGGTCCCCGAAAGCGGGTTGGGTGTAAAACTGTTTTTT
CASKVPESGLGVKLFF
>-|TRBJ2-2|-|TRBV7-3
TGTGCCAGCAGCCTTGGGGGGGCATCGAACACCGGGGAGCTGTTTTTT
CASSLGGASNTGELFF
>-|TRBJ1-4|TRBD1|TRBV30
TGTGCCTGGAGGTGGGACAGACCAAATGAAAAACTGTTTTTT
CAWRWDRPNEKLFF
>few|TRBJ2-3|TRBD1|TRBV3-1/TRBV3-2
TGTGCCAGCAGCCGGACAGGGTATGGCACAGATACGCAGTATTTT
CASSRTGYGTDTQYF
>-|TRBJ2-7|TRBD2|TRBV5-1
TGCGCCAGCAGTCCCACTGGACTAGCGGGAGGGCCCCCCTACGAGCAGTACTTC
CASSPTGLAGGPPYEQYF
>-|TRBJ1-1|-|TRBV6-5
TGTGCCAGCAGTTCTATCAACACTGAAGCTTTCTTT
CASSSINTEAFF
>-|TRBJ1-1|-|TRBV7-6
TGTGCCAGCAGCCCTCCGGGACTTGGAAACACTGAAGCTTTCTTT
CASSPPGLGNTEAFF
>-|TRBJ1-2|-|TRBV9
TGTGCCAGCAGCGTAGGGACAGAAAACTATGGCTACACCTTC
CASSVGTENYGYTF
>-|TRBJ2-7|TRBD2|TRBV5-8
TGTGCCAGCAGCTCCGGGACTAGCGAAACCTACGAGCAGTACTTC
CASSSGTSETYEQYF
>-|TRBJ1-1|-|TRBV14
TGTGCCAGCAGCCAAGAATTGGCCACTGAAGCTTTCTTT
CASSQELATEAFF
>-|TRBJ1-2|TRBD1|TRBV7-2
TGTGCCAGCAGCGCACAGGGGGACTATGGCTACACCTTC
CASSAQGDYGYTF
>-|TRBJ2-1|TRBD1|TRBV5-1
TGCGCCAGCAGCTTGGCTAACGGACAGGGGAGCTCCTACAATGAGCAGTTCTTC
CASSLANGQGSSYNEQFF
>-|TRBJ2-3|TRBD1|TRBV5-1
TGCGCCAGCAGCACGGGACAGGAGGTAAATACGCAGTATTTT
CASSTGQEVNTQYF
>-|TRBJ1-5|TRBD1|TRBV7-3
TGTGCCAGCAGCTCGGACAGGGGGAGCAATCAGCCCCAGCATTTT
CASSSDRGSNQPQHF
>-|TRBJ2-3|-|TRBV5-1
TGCGCCAGCAGCTCCTCCGGGACTGGAATCGTAGCAGATACGCAGTATTTT
CASSSSGTGIVADTQYF
>-|TRBJ1-5|-|TRBV19
TGTGCCAGTAGCCCACGGGGGGGGCTGGAACCCCAGCATTTT
CASSPRGGLEPQHF